The clone carrying this T cell receptor beta chain was seen a handful of times. These data originate in a study of blood T cell repertoires in COVID-19. Overall study: Sites in the United States, Italy and Spain provided acute and convalescent COVID-19 samples. T cells, B-cell-depleted T cells, or PBMCs supplied cDNA or gDNA.

V shed 0 bases, J shed 5 bases, and the junction held 7 bases outside the gene matches. This CDR3 has 15 residues. As handled by the study authors: Amplification of reference gene primers provided the estimated nucleated cell counts. Data came from immunoSEQ multiplex PCR; TCRdb stores just in-frame clones and leaves some out. The V and J calls and clone size were taken over from that table, and D and trimming were inferred from the DNA. Of about 240,000 clones listed, roughly four fifths are singletons. Sequencing was carried out using peripheral blood. The chain links TRBV23-1 to TRBJ2-7, with 7 nucleotides matching TRBD1. TRBV23-1 qualifies as an ORF whose function is uncertain. This receptor was taken from a woman between 65 and 79 years old with acute or convalescent COVID-19. In DNA, the CDR3 is TGCGCCAGCAGTCAATCCCGCGACAGGGCCAACGAGCAGTACTTC. It yields the protein CASSQSRDRANEQYF.